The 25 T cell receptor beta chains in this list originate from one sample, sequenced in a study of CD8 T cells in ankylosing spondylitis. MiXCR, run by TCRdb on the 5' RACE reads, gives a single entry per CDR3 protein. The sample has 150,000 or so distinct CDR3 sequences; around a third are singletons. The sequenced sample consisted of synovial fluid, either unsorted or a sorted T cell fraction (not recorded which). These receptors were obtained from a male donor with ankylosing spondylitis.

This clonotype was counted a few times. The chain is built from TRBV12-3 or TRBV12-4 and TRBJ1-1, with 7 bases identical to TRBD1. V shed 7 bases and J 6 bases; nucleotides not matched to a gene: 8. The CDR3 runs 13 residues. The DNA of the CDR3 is TGTGCCAGCAAGGTTGAGGGGGCCTCTGAAGCTTTCTTT. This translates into CASKVEGASEAFF.

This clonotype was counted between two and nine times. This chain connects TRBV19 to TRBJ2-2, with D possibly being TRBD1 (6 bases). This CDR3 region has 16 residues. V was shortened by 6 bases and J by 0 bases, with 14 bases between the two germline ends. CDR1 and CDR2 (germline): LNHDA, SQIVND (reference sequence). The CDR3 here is CASSIGGTTNTGELFF. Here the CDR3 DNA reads TGTGCCAGTAGCATCGGTGGGACAACGAACACCGGGGAGCTGTTTTTT.

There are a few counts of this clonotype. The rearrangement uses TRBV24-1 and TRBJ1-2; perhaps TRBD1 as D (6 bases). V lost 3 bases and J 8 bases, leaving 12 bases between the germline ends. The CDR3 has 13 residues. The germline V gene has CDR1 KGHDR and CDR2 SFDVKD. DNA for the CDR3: TGTGCCACCAGTGATCATAAGGGGGGAGGCTACACCTTC. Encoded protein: CATSDHKGGGYTF.

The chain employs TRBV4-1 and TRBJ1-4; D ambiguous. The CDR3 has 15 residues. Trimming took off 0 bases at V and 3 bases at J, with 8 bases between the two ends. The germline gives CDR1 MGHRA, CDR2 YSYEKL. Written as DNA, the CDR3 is TGCGCCAGCAGCCAAGAACCAGGCCCTAATGAAAAACTGTTTTTT. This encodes CASSQEPGPNEKLFF.

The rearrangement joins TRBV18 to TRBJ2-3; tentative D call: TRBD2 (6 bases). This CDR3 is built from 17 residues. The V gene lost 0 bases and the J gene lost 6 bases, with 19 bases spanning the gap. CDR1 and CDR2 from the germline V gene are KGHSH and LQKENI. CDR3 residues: CASSPPGLGGILDTQYF. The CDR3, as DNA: TGTGCCAGCTCACCACCGGGATTGGGCGGGATACTGGATACGCAGTATTTT. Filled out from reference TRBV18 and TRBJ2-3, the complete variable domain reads NAGVMQNPRHLVRRRGQEARLRCSPMKGHSHVYWYRQLPEEGLKFMVYLQKENIIDESGMPKERFSAEFPKEGPSILRIQQVVRGDSAAYFCASSPPGLGGILDTQYFGPGTRLTVL.

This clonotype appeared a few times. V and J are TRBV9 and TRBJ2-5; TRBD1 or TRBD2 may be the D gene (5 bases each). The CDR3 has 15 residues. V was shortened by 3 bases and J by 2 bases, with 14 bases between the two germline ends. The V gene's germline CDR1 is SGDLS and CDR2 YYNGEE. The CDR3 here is CASSGLGTQQETQYF. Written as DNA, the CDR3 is TGTGCCAGCAGCGGACTCGGGACGCAACAAGAGACCCAGTACTTC.

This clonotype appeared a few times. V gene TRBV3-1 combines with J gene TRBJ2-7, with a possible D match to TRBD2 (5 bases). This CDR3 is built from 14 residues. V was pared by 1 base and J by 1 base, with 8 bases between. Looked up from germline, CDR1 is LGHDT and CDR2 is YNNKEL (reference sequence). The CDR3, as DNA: TGTGCCAGCAGCCAAGCCGGCGGGTCCTACGAGCAGTACTTC. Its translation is CASSQAGGSYEQYF.

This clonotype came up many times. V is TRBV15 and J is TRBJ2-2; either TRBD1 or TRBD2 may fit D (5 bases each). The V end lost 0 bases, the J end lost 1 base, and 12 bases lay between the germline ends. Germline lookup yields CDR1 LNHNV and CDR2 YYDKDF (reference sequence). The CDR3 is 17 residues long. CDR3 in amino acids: CATSRDLTGLNTGELFF. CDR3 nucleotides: TGTGCCACCAGCAGAGATCTTACGGGGCTGAACACCGGGGAGCTGTTTTTT.

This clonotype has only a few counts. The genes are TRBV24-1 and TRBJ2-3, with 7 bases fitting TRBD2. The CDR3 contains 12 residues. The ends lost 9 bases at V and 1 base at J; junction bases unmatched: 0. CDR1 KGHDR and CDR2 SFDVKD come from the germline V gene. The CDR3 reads CATGRGTDTQYF. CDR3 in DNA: TGTGCCACCGGGAGGGGCACAGATACGCAGTATTTT.

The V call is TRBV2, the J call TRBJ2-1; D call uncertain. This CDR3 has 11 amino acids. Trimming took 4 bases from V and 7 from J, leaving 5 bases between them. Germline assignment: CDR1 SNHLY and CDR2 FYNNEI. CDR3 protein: CASSVANEQFF. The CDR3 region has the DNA TGTGCCAGCAGTGTGGCGAATGAGCAGTTCTTC.

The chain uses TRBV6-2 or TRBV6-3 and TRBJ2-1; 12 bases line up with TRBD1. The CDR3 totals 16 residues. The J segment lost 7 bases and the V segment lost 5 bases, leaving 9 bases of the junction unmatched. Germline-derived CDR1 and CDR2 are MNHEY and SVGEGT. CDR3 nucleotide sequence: TGTGCCAGCAGTCCTAGCCGGGACAGGGGGCTGAATGAGCAGTTCTTC. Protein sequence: CASSPSRDRGLNEQFF.

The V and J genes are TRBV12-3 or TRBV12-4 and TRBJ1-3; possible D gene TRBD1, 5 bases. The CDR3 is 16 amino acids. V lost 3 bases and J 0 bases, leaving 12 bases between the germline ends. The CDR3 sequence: CASSFSGGNSGNTIYF. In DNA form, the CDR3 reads TGTGCCAGCAGTTTTTCCGGGGGGAACTCTGGAAACACCATATATTTT.

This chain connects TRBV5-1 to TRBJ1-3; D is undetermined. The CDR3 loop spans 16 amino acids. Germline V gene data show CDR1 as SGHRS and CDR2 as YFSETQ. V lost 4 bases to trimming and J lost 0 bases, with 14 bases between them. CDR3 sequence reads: CASSLETGFSGNTIYF. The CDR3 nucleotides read TGCGCCAGCAGCCTTGAAACGGGCTTCTCTGGAAACACCATATATTTT.

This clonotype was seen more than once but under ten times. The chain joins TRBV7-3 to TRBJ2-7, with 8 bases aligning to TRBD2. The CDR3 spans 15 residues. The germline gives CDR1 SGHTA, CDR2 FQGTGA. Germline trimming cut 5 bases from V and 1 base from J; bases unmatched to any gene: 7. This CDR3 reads CASSPSGGPSYEQYF. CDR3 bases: TGTGCCAGCAGCCCCTCGGGGGGGCCATCCTACGAGCAGTACTTC.

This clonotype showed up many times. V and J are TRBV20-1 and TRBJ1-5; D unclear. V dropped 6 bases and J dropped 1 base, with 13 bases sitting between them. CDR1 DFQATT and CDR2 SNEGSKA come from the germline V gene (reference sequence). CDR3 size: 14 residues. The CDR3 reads CSAYGGRSNQPQHF. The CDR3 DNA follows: TGCAGTGCCTACGGCGGGCGGAGCAATCAGCCCCAGCATTTT.

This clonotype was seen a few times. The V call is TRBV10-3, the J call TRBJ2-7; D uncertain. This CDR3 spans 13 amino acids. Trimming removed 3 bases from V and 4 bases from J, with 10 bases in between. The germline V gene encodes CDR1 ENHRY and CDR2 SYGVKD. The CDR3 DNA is TGTGCCATCAGTGATTCCAGGCAGTACGAGCAGTACTTC. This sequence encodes CAISDSRQYEQYF.

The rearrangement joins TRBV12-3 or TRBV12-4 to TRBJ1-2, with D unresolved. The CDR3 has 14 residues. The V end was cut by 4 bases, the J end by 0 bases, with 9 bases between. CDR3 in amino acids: CASSYLGTNYGYTF. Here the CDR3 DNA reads TGTGCCAGCAGTTACTTAGGAACTAACTATGGCTACACCTTC.

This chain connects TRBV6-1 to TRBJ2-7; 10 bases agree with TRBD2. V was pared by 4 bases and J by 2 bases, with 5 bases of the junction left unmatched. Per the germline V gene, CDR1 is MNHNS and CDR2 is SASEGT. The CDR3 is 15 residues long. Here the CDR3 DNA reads TGTGCCAGCAGTGCACAAGGACTAGCGGCCTACGAGCAGTACTTC. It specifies CASSAQGLAAYEQYF.

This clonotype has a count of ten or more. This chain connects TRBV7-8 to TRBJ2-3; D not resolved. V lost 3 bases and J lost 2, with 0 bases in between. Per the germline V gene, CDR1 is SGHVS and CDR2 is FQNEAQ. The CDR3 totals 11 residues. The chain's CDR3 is CASSFTDTQYF. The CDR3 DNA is TGTGCCAGCAGCTTCACAGATACGCAGTATTTT.

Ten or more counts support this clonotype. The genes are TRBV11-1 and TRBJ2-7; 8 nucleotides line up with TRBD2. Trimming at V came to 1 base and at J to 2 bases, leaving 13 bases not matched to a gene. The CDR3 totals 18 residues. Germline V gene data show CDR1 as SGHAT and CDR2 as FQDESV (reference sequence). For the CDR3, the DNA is TGTGCCAGCAGCTTAGGGGAACAAGAGCGGGGGAGAACCTACGAGCAGTACTTC. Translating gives CASSLGEQERGRTYEQYF.

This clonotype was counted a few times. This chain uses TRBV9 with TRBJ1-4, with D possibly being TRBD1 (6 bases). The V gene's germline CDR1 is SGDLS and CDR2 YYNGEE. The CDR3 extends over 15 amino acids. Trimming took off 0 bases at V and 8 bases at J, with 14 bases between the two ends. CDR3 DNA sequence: TGTGCCAGCAGCGTAGGGTCAGGGGACGGGGAAAAACTGTTTTTT. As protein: CASSVGSGDGEKLFF.

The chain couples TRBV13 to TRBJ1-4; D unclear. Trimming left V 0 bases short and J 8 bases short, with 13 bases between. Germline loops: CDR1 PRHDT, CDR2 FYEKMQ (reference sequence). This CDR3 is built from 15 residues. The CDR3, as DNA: TGTGCCAGCAGCTTAGGACGAGGGTATGAGGAAAAACTGTTTTTT. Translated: CASSLGRGYEEKLFF.

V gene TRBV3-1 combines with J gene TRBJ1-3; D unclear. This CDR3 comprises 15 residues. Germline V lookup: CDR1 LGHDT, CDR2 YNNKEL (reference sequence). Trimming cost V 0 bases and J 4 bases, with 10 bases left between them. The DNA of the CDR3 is TGTGCCAGCAGCCAAGATTTGTCAGCCGGAAACACCATATATTTT. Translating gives CASSQDLSAGNTIYF.

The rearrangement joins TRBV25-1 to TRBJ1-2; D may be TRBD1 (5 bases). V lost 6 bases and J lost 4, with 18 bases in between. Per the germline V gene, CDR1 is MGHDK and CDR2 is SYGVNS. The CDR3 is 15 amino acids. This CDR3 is CASSWSQGFGYGYTF. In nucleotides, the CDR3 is TGTGCCAGCAGCTGGTCCCAGGGCTTTGGCTATGGCTACACCTTC.

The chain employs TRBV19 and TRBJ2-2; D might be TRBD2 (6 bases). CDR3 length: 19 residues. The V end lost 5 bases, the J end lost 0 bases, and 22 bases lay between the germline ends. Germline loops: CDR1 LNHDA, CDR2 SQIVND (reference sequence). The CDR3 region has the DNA TGTGCCAGTAGTCCAAGCCAGTTGGCGGGGCACTCGAACACCGGGGAGCTGTTTTTT. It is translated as CASSPSQLAGHSNTGELFF.